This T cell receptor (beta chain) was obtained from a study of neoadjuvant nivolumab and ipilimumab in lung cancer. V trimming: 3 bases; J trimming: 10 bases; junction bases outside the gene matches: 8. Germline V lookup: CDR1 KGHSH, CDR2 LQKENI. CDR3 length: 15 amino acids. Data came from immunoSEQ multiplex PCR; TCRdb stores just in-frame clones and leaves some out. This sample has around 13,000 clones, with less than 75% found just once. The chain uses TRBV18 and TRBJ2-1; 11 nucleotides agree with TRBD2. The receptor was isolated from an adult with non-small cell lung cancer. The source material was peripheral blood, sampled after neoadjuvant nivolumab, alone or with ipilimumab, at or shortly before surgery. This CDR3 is CASSPETSGRVEQFF. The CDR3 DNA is TGTGCCAGCTCACCGGAAACTAGCGGGAGAGTCGAGCAGTTCTTC.